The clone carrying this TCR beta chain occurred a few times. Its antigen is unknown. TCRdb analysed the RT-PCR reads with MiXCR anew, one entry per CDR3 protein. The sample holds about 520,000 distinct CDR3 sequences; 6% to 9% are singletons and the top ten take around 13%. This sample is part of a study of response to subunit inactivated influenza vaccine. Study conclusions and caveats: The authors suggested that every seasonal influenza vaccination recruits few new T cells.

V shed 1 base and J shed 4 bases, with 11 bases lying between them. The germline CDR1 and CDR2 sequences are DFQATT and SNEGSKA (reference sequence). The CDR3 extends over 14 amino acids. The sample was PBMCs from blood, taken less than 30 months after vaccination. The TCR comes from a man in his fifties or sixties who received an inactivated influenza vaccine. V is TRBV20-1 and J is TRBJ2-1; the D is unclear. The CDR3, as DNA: TGCAGTGCTAGAGCTCGGTCTGGGTACAATGAGCAGTTCTTC. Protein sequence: CSARARSGYNEQFF.